This is a list of T cell receptor beta chains from one sample in a study of regulatory T cells in long-lasting Graves disease. Each CDR3 protein is one row after TCRdb ran MiXCR on the multiplex PCR reads. The sample yields fewer than 400,000 distinct CDR3 sequences, 20% to 25% seen once. The sequences come from peripheral blood mononuclear cells (PBMCs), collected when the disease was refractory, from a patient treated with antithyroid drugs. The receptor source for this set is a female donor with Graves disease. CDR3s include the opening cysteine and the closing phenylalanine or tryptophan. The D gene is left open where the match is weak. Clone size is shown for a subset of rows, as once, few, many or a class of expanded clone.

v_gene	d_gene	abundance	j_gene	CDR3aa	CDR3nt
TRBV10-1	.	few	TRBJ2-2	CASSESVAGELFF	TGCGCCAGCAGTGAGTCGGTTGCCGGGGAGCTGTTTTTT
TRBV5-1	.	few	TRBJ1-3	CASSLLAGIYSGDTIYF	TGCGCCAGCAGCTTGTTAGCAGGGATCTACTCTGGAGACACCATATATTTT
TRBV15	.	few	TRBJ1-4	CATSRDVAGASEKLFF	TGTGCCACCAGCAGAGATGTGGCAGGGGCATCCGAAAAACTGTTTTTT
TRBV2	.	few	TRBJ2-1	CASSYISNEQFF	TGTGCCAGCAGTTACATCTCCAATGAGCAGTTCTTC
TRBV27	.	many	TRBJ1-2	CASSLSWGNYGYTF	TGTGCCAGCAGTTTATCCTGGGGGAACTATGGCTACACCTTC
TRBV27	TRBD1	.	TRBJ1-2	CASSSTGDRPYGYTF	TGTGCCAGCAGTTCAACAGGGGATCGCCCATATGGCTACACCTTC
TRBV29-1	TRBD1	many	TRBJ2-7	CSVAGTGATYEQYF	TGCAGCGTTGCGGGGACAGGGGCGACCTACGAGCAGTACTTC
TRBV5-1	.	few	TRBJ1-1	CASSPSANTEAFF	TGCGCCAGCAGCCCTTCAGCGAACACTGAAGCTTTCTTT
TRBV7-8	TRBD1	many	TRBJ2-5	CASSSIGGHKETQYF	TGTGCCAGCAGCTCAATAGGGGGCCACAAAGAGACCCAGTACTTC
TRBV12-3/TRBV12-4	.	.	TRBJ2-5	CASSLGGAALAQYF	TGTGCCAGCAGTTTAGGGGGGGCGGCTTTGGCCCAGTACTTC
TRBV28	TRBD1	many	TRBJ2-7	CASRPQGQYEQYF	TGTGCCAGCAGGCCACAGGGGCAGTACGAGCAGTACTTC
TRBV3-1	.	many	TRBJ1-2	CASSQAKPGTQGGYTF	TGTGCCAGCAGCCAAGCTAAACCCGGGACCCAAGGGGGCTACACCTTC
TRBV7-9	.	many	TRBJ1-1	CASSFSHLLNTEAFF	TGTGCCAGCAGCTTCTCGCACTTATTGAACACTGAAGCTTTCTTT